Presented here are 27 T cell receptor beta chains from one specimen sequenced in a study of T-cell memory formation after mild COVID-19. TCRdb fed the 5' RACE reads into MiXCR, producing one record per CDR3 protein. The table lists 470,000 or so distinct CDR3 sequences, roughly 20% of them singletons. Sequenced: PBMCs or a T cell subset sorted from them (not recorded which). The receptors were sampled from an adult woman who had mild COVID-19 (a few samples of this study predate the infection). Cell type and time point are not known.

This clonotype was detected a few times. The CDR3 DNA sequence: TGTGCCAGCAGCTTGGGAGGTAAGGGGTATCAGCCCCAGCATTTT. As protein: CASSLGGKGYQPQHF. The chain couples TRBV7-2 to TRBJ1-5, with TRBD1 as a possible D gene (5 bases). V was cut by 3 bases and J by 5 bases, with 14 bases left in between. CDR1 SGHTA and CDR2 FQGNSA come from the germline V gene. The CDR3 extends over 15 amino acids.

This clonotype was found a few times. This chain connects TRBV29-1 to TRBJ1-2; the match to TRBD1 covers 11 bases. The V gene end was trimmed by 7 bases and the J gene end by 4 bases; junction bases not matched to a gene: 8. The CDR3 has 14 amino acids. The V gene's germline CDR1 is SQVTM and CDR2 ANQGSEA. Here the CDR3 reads CSAPGQGDTYGYTF. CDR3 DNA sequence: TGCAGCGCCCCGGGACAGGGGGATACCTATGGCTACACCTTC.

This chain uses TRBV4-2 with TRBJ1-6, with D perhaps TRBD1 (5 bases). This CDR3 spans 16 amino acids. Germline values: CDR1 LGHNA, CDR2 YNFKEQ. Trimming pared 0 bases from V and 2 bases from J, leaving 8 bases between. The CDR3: CASSQELGAYNSPLHF. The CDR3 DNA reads TGTGCCAGCAGCCAAGAGCTGGGGGCCTATAATTCACCCCTCCACTTT.

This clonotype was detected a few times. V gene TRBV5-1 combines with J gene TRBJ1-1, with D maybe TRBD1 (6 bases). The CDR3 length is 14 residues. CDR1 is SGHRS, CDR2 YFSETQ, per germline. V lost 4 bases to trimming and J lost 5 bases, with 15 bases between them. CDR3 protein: CASSPGTSGTEAFF. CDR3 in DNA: TGCGCCAGCAGCCCGGGGACATCTGGAACTGAAGCTTTCTTT.

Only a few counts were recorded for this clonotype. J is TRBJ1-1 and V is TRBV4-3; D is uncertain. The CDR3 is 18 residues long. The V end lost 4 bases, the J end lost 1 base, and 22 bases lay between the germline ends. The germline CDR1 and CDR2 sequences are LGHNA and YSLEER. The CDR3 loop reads CASSPRYGWGIGNTEAFF. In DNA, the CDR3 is TGCGCCAGCAGCCCACGGTACGGATGGGGTATTGGGAACACTGAAGCTTTCTTT.

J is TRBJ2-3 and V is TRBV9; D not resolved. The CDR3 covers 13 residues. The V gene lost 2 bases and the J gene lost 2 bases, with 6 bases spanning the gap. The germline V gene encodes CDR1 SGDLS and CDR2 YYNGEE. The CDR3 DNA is TGTGCCAGCAGCGTTCCCCCCACAGATACGCAGTATTTT. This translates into CASSVPPTDTQYF.

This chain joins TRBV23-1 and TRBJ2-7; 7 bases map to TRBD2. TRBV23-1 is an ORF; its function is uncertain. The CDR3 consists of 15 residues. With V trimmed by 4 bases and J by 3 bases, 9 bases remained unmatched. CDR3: CASSRGLEEVYEQYF. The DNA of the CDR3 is TGCGCCAGCAGTCGAGGACTAGAGGAAGTCTACGAGCAGTACTTC.

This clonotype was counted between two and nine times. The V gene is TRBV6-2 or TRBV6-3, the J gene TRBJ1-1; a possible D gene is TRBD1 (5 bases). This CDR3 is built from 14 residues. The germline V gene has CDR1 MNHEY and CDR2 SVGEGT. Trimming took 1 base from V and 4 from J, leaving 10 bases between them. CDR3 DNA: TGTGCCAGCAGTTACTTCCGGGGCACCACTGAAGCTTTCTTT. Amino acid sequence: CASSYFRGTTEAFF.

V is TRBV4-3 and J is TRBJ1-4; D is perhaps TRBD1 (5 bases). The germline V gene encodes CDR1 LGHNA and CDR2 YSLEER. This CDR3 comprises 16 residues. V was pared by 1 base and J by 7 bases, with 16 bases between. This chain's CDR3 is CASSQAEGRMVEKLFF. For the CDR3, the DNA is TGCGCCAGCAGCCAAGCGGAGGGACGGATGGTTGAAAAACTGTTTTTT.

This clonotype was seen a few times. CDR3 region: CASSLARGQAFF. CDR3 DNA: TGTGCCAGCAGCTTGGCTAGGGGCCAAGCTTTCTTT. The V gene is TRBV5-5, the J gene TRBJ1-1, with D maybe TRBD1 (5 bases). Trimming left V 0 bases short and J 9 bases short, with 9 bases between. Germline values: CDR1 SGHKS, CDR2 YYEKEE (reference sequence). This CDR3 spans 12 amino acids.

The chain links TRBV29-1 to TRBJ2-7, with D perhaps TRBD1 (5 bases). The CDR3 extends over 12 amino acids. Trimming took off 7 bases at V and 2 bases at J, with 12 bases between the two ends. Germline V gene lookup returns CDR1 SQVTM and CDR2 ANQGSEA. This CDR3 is CSAFDSTYEQYF. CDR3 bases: TGCAGCGCCTTCGACAGCACCTACGAGCAGTACTTC.

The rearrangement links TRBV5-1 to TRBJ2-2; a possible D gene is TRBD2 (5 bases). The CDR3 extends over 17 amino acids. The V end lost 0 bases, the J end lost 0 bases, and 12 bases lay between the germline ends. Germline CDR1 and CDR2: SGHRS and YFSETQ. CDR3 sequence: CASSLANQRANTGELFF. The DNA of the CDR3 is TGCGCCAGCAGCTTGGCCAACCAGAGGGCGAACACCGGGGAGCTGTTTTTT. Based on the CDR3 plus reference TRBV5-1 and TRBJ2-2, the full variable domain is KAGVTQTPRYLIKTRGQQVTLSCSPISGHRSVSWYQQTPGQGLQFLFEYFSETQRNKGNFPGRFSGRQFSNSRSEMNVSTLELGDSALYLCASSLANQRANTGELFFGEGSRLTVL.

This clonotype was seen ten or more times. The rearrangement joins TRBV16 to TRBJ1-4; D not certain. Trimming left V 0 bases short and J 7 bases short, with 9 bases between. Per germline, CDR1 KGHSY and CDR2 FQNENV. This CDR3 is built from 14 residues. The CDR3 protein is CASSQSRSVEKLFF. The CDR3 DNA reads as TGTGCCAGCAGCCAATCGCGAAGTGTTGAAAAACTGTTTTTT.

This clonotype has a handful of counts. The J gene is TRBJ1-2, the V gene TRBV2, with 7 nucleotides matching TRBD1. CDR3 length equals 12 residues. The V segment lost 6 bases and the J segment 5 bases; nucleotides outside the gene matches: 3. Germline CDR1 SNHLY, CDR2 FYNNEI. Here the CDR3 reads CASSRQGYGYTF. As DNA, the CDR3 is TGTGCCAGCAGCCGACAGGGTTATGGCTACACCTTC.

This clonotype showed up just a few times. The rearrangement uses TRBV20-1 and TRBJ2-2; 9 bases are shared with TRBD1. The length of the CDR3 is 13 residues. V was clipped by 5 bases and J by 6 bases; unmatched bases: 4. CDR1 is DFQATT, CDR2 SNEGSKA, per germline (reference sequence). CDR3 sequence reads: CSAGRQGAGELFF. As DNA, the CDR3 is TGCAGTGCTGGTAGACAGGGGGCCGGGGAGCTGTTTTTT.

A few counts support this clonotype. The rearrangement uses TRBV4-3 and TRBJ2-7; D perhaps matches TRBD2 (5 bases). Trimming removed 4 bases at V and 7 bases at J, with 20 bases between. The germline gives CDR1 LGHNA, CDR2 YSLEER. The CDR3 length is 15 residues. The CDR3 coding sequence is TGCGCCAGCAGCCCGGGCGGGTATAACCTAAGGGAGCAGTACTTC. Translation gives CASSPGGYNLREQYF.

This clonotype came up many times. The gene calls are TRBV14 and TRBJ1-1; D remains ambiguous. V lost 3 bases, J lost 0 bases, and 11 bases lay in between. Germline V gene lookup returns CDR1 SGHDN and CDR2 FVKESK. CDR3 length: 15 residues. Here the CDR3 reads CASSHRTAMNTEAFF. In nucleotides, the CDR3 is TGTGCCAGCAGCCATCGGACGGCCATGAACACTGAAGCTTTCTTT.

Written as DNA, the CDR3 is TGCAGTGATAGGGCAGGGGTCCCGAACTATGGCTACACCTTC. Its translation is CSDRAGVPNYGYTF. This sequence joins TRBV20-1 and TRBJ1-2; possibly TRBD1 for D (6 bases). Trimming took 7 bases from V and 2 from J, leaving 17 bases between them. The CDR3 has 14 amino acids. Germline assignment: CDR1 DFQATT and CDR2 SNEGSKA (reference sequence).

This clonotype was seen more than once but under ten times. In DNA, the CDR3 is TGTGCCAGCAGGCCCAGGGGTAACTATGGCTACACCTTC. This gives the protein CASRPRGNYGYTF. This chain joins TRBV12-3 or TRBV12-4 and TRBJ1-2; D perhaps matches TRBD1 (6 bases). The CDR3 sequence is 13 residues long. Trimming removed 6 bases at V and 1 base at J, with 9 bases between.

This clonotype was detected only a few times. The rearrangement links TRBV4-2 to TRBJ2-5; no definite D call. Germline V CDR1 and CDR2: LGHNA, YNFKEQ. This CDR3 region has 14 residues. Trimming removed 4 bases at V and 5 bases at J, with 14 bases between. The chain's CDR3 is CASSPKAGRETQYF. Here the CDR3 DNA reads TGTGCCAGCAGCCCTAAGGCTGGGCGGGAGACCCAGTACTTC.

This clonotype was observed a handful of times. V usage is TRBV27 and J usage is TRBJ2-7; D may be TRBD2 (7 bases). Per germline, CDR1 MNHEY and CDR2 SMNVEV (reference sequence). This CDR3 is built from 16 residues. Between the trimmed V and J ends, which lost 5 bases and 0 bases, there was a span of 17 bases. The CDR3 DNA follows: TGTGCCAGCAGTCCCCAAGGGGGAGGGTCCTCCTACGAGCAGTACTTC. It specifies CASSPQGGGSSYEQYF.

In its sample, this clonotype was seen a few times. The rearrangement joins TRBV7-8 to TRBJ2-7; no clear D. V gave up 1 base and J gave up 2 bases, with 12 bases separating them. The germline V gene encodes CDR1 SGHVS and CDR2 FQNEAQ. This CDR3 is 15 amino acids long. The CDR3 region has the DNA TGTGCCAGCAGCTTAGGGAATGTACGGGCCTACGAGCAGTACTTC. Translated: CASSLGNVRAYEQYF.

DNA for the CDR3: TGTGCCAGCAGCGTGGGACAGGTGGCTAGTTCACCCCTCCACTTT. Residues: CASSVGQVASSPLHF. V usage is TRBV7-2 and J usage is TRBJ1-6; TRBD1 aligns across 8 bases. Germline V CDR1 and CDR2: SGHTA, FQGNSA. The CDR3 runs to 15 residues. The V segment lost 5 bases and the J segment 9 bases; nucleotides outside the gene matches: 9.

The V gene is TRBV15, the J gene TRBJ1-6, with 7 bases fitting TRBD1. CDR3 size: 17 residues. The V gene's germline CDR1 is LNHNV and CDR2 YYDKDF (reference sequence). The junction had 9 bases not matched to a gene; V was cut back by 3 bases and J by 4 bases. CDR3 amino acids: CATSRNRDSFYNSPLHF. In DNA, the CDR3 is TGTGCCACCAGCAGGAACCGGGACAGCTTTTATAATTCACCCCTCCACTTT.

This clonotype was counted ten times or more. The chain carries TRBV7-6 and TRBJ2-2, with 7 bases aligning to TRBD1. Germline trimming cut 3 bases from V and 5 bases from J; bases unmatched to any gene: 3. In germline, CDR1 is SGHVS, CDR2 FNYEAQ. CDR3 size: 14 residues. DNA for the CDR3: TGTGCCAGCAGCTTTTCGACAGGGACCGGGGAGCTGTTTTTT. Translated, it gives CASSFSTGTGELFF.

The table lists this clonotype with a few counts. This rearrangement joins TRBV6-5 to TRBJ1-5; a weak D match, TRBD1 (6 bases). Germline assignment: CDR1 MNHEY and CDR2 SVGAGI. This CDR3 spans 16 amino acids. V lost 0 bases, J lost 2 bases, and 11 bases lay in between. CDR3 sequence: CASSYSGRGGNQPQHF. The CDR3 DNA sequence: TGTGCCAGCAGTTACTCTGGCAGGGGAGGCAATCAGCCCCAGCATTTT.

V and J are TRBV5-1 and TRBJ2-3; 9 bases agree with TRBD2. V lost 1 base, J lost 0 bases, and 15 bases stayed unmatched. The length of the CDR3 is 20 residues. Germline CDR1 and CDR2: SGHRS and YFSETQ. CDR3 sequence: CASSLYGAAGGILSTDTQYF. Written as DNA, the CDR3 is TGCGCCAGCAGCTTGTACGGAGCGGCGGGAGGGATCTTGAGCACAGATACGCAGTATTTT.